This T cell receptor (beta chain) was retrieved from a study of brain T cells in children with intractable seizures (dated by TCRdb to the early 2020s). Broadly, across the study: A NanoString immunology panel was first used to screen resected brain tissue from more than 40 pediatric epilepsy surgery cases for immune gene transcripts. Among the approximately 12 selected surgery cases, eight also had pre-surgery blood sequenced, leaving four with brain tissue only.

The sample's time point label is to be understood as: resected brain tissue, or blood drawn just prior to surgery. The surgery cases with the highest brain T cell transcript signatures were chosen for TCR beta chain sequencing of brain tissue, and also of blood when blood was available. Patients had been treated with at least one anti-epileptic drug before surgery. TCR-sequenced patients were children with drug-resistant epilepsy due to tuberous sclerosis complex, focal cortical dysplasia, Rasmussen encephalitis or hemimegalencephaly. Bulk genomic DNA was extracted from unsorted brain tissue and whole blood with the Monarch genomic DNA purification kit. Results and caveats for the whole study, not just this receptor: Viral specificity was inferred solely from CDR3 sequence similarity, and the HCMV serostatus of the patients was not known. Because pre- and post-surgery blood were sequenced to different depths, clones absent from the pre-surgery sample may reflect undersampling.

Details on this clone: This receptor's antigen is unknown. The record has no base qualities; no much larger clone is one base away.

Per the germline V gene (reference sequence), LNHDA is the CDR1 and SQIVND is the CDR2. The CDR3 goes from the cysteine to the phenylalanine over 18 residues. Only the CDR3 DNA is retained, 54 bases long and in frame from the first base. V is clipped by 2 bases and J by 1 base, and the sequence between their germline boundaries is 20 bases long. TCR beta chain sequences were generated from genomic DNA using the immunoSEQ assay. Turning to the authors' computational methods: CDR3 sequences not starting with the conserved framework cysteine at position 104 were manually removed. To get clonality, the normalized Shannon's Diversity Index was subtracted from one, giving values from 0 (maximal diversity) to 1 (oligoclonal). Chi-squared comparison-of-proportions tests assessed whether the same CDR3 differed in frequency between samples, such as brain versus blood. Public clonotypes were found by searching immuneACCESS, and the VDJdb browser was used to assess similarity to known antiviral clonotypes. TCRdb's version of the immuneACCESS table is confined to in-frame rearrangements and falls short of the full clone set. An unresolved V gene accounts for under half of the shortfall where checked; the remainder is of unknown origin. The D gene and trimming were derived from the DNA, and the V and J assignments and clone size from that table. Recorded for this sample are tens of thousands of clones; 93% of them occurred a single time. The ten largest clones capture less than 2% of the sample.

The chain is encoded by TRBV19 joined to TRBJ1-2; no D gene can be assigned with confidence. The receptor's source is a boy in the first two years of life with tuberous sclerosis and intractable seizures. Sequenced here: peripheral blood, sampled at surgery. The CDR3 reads CASSIKSSIGRFNYGYTF. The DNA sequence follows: TGTGCCAGTAGTATAAAGTCTTCTATAGGGCGGTTTAACTATGGCTACACCTTC. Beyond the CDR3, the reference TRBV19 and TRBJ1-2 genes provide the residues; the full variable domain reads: DGGITQSPKYLFRKEGQNVTLSCEQNLNHDAMYWYRQDPGQGLRLIYYSQIVNDFQKGDIAEGYSVSREKKESFPLTVTSAQKNPTAFYLCASSIKSSIGRFNYGYTFGSGTRLTVV.